This TCR beta chain was captured in a study of shared clonotypes between healthy human individuals. The run depth of the assay was deep. In the original workflow: Junction-only sequences without quality scores were provided by ImmunoSEQ, so filtering was different. Assay used: immunoSEQ multiplex PCR; TCRdb lists only in-frame clones, some missing. D and trimming come from the DNA, and the V and J calls and clone size come from that table. Found here are hundreds of thousands of clones, around 79% of them singletons; the top ten hold approximately 13%. Germline trimming cut 2 bases from V and 5 bases from J; bases unmatched to any gene: 14. The V gene's germline CDR1 is SQVTM and CDR2 ANQGSEA. The CDR3 is 16 amino acids.

The receptor's source is a woman aged 40 to 50 in good health. Some clones in this sample may be carry-over from other donors' samples. V and J are TRBV29-1 and TRBJ2-5, with 7 bases identical to TRBD2. The sequencing input was PBMCs. The CDR3 reads CSVERDYMPGRETQYF. The CDR3 nucleotides read TGCAGCGTTGAACGGGACTATATGCCAGGGCGCGAGACCCAGTACTTC.